This TCR beta chain was documented in a study of technical replicates of blood from a handful of donors. CDR1 MGHRA and CDR2 YSYEKL come from the germline V gene. The CDR3 spans 16 residues. With V trimmed by 3 bases and J by 2 bases, 4 bases remained unmatched. Sequenced by immunoSEQ multiplex PCR; TCRdb stores in-frame clones only, minus some. Here the sample spans 75,000 to 95,000 clones, around 94% being singletons. The chain has TRBV4-1 and TRBJ2-3; 11 bases match TRBD1. The sample was T cells isolated from PBMCs. This receptor was taken from a human donor in good health. The CDR3 region has the DNA TGCGCCAGCAGCCATGGGGACAGGGGGACCACAGATACGCAGTATTTT. The encoded protein is CASSHGDRGTTDTQYF.